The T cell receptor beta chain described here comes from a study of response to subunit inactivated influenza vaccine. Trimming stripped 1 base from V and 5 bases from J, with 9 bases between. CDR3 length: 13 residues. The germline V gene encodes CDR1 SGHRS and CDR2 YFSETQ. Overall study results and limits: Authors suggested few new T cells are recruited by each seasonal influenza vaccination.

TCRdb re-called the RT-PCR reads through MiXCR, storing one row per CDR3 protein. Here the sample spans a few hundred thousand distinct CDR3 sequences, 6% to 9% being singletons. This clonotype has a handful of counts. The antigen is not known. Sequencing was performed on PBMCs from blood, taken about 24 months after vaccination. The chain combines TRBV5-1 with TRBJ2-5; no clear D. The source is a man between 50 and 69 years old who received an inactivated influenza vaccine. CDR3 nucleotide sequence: TGCGCCAGCAGCTTGTTAATGGGCGAGACCCAGTACTTC. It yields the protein CASSLLMGETQYF.